The present T cell receptor beta chain was sequenced within a study of chemoradiotherapy in HPV16-positive cancers. Study summary: Candidate HPV-specific T-cell clones and common TCR motifs came from functional assays in a couple of HPV16-positive patients.

Broader study findings: Candidate HPV-specific clones and E7-related TCR motifs grew in tumor during treatment.

As to this clone: Its antigen is as yet unknown.

V lost 3 bases to trimming and J lost 5 bases; unmatched junction nucleotides: 7. The CDR3 is 15 amino acids. Per germline, CDR1 LNHDA and CDR2 SQIVND (reference sequence). Measured with immunoSEQ multiplex PCR; TCRdb has only the in-frame clones, and not every one. The sample has around 17,000 clones; 65% to 80% are singletons. The sample here was tumor tissue, taken from a patient who underwent chemoradiotherapy. The sequence was collected from a human donor with HPV-associated anogenital cancer. The rearrangement links TRBV19 to TRBJ2-5; 9 bases are a match to TRBD2. The CDR3 DNA is TGTGCCAGTAGTATCCCGCGGGGGGGTTTCGAGACCCAGTACTTC. This sequence encodes CASSIPRGGFETQYF.